This T cell receptor beta chain stems from a study of cytomegalovirus exposure and HLA in healthy donors. The PCR was carried out with 60 Vbeta primers and 13 Jbeta primers. Repertoires were generated with immunoSEQ multiplex PCR, while TCRdb's copy carries only in-frame clones and drops some. The sample shows over 150,000 clones, roughly 84% of them seen only once. The CDR3 contains 17 residues. Between the trimmed V and J ends, which lost 0 bases and 1 base, there was a span of 16 bases. The germline gives CDR1 SGDLS, CDR2 YYNGEE. The origin of this receptor is a girl less than two years old in good health and CMV-seronegative. The rearrangement joins TRBV9 to TRBJ1-1, with unresolved D. The material sequenced was PBMCs. As DNA, the CDR3 is TGTGCCAGCAGCGTAGGGGTCCCCTTAGGAGAGAACACTGAAGCTTTCTTT. Its translation is CASSVGVPLGENTEAFF.